The source of this T cell receptor beta chain is a study of CD8 T cells in Susac syndrome. Reverse transcription of roughly 0.45 to 1 ug RNA was performed with random hexamers. Each CDR3 protein is one row after TCRdb ran MiXCR on the immunoSEQ multiplex PCR reads. The data show tens of thousands of distinct CDR3 sequences, around 96% seen once. Germline V gene data show CDR1 as DFQATT and CDR2 as SNEGSKA (reference sequence). The CDR3 runs to 15 residues. The ends lost 0 bases at V and 8 bases at J; junction bases unmatched: 7. The sequenced sample consisted of CD8+ T cells from PBMCs. This clonotype was sampled from a human donor with Susac syndrome. The chain links TRBV20-1 to TRBJ2-4; TRBD2 matches 10 bases. In DNA form, the CDR3 reads TGCAGTGCTAGAGACCCACTAGCGGGGTGGGACATTCAGTACTTC. It encodes CSARDPLAGWDIQYF.